This TCR beta chain emerged from a study of control samples from healthy donors and cancer patients. TCRdb's copy holds only in-frame clones and misses some; the assay was immunoSEQ multiplex PCR. Of some 120,000 clones listed, 90% to 95% are singletons. This clone was counted once. CDR3 length: 15 amino acids. V shed 1 base and J 5 bases; nucleotides not matched to a gene: 2. Per the germline V gene, CDR1 is SGHRS and CDR2 is YFSETQ. The chain uses TRBV5-1 and TRBJ2-2; 10 positions agree with TRBD2. The specimen sequenced was PBMCs. This TCR was sampled from a man in his forties or fifties with head and neck cancer. The CDR3 here is CASSLQGLATGELFF. CDR3 sequence (DNA): TGCGCCAGCAGCTTGCAGGGACTAGCGACCGGGGAGCTGTTTTTT.